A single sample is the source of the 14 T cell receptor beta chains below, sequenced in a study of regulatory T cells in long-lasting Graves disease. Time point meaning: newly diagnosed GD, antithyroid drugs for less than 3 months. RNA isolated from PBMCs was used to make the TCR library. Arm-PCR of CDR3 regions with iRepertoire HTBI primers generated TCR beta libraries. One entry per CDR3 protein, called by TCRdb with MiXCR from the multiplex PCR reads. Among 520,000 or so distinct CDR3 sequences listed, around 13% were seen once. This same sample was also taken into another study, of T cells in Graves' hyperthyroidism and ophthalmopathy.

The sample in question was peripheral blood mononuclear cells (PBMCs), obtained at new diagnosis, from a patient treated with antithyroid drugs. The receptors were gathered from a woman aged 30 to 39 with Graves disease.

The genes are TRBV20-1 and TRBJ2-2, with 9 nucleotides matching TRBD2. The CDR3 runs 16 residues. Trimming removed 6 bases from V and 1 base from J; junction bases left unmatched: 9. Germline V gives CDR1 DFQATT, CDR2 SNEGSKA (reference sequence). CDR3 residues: CSAIHSGRRNTGELFF. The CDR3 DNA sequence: TGCAGTGCAATCCATAGCGGGAGACGGAACACCGGGGAGCTGTTTTTT.

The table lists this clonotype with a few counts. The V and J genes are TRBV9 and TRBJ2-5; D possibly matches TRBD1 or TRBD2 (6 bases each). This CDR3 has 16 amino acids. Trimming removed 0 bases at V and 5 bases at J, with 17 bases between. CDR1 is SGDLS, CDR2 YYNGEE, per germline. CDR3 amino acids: CASSVAVDGGWETQYF. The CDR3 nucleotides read TGTGCCAGCAGCGTAGCGGTTGACGGGGGCTGGGAGACCCAGTACTTC.

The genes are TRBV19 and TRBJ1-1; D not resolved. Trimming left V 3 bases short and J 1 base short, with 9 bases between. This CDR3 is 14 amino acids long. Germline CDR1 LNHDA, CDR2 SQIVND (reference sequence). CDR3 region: CASSMGGANTEAFF. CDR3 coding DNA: TGTGCCAGTAGTATGGGCGGAGCGAACACTGAAGCTTTCTTT.

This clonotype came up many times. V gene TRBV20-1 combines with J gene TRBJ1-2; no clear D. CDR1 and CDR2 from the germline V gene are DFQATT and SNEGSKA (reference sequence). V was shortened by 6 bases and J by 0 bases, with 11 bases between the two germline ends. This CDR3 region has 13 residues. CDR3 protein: CSAQYGPNYGYTF. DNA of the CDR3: TGCAGTGCCCAATATGGACCTAACTATGGCTACACCTTC.

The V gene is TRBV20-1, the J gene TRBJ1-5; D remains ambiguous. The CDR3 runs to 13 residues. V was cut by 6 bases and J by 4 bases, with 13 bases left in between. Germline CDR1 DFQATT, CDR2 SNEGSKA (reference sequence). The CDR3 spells CSARAPGNQPQHF. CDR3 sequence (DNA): TGCAGTGCAAGGGCCCCTGGGAATCAGCCCCAGCATTTT.

DNA of the CDR3: TGCAGTGCCCCCTCGGGACAGCTACTTACCTACGAGCAGTACTTC. This codes for CSAPSGQLLTYEQYF. The V call is TRBV20-1, the J call TRBJ2-7; 7 bases match TRBD1. V lost 6 bases, J lost 2 bases, and 13 bases stayed unmatched. CDR1 and CDR2 from the germline V gene are DFQATT and SNEGSKA (reference sequence). The CDR3 extends over 15 amino acids.

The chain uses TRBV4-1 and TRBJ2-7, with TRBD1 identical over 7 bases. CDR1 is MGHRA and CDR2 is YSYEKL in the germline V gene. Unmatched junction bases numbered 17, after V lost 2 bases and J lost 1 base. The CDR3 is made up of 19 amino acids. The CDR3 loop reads CASSQPTMNRGRGSYEQYF. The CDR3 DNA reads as TGCGCCAGCAGCCAACCCACAATGAACAGGGGAAGGGGTTCCTACGAGCAGTACTTC.

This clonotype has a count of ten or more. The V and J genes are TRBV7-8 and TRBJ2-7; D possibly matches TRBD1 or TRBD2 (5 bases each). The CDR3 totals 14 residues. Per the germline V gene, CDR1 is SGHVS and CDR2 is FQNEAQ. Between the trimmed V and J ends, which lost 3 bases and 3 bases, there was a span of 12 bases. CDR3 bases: TGTGCCAGCAGCTTCCAGGGAGAACTCTACGAGCAGTACTTC. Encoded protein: CASSFQGELYEQYF.

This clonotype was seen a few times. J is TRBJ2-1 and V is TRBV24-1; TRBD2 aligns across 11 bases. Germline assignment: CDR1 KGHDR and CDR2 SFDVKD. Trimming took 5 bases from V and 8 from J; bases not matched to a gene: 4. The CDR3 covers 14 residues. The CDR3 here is CATSVAGGPDEQFF. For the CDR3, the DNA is TGTGCCACCAGTGTAGCGGGAGGGCCAGATGAGCAGTTCTTC.

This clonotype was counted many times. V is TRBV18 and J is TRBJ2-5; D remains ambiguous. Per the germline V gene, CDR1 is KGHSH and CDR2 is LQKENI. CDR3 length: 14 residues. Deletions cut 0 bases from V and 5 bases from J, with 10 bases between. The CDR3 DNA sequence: TGTGCCAGCTCACCACCAGGGAATCGGGAGACCCAGTACTTC. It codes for CASSPPGNRETQYF.

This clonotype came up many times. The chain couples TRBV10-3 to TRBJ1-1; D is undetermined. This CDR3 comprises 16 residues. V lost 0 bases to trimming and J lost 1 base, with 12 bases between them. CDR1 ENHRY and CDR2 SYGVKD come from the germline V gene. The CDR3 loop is CAISESNLVPNTEAFF. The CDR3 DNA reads TGTGCCATCAGTGAGTCGAACCTGGTCCCGAACACTGAAGCTTTCTTT.

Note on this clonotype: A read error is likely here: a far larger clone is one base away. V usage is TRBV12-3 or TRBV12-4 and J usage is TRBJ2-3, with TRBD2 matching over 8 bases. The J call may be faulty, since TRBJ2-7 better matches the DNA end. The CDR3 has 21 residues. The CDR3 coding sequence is TGTACCAGCAGTTTAGCGCTAAGGACTCCGACACAACAGCGGGAGAGCTACGAGCAGTACTTC. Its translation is CTSSLALRTPTQQRESYEQYF.

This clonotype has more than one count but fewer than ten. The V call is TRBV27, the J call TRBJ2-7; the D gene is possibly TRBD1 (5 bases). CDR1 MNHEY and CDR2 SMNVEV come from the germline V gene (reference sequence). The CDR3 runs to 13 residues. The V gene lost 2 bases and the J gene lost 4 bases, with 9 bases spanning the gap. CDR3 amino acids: CASSLRGKYEQYF. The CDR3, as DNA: TGTGCCAGCAGTTTAAGGGGAAAATACGAGCAGTACTTC.

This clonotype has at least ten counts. The CDR3 DNA sequence: TGTGCCAGCTCCGCTACAGAGATGGAAGGCTACACCTTC. It is translated as CASSATEMEGYTF. The chain links TRBV18 to TRBJ1-2; no reliable D call. Trimming removed 6 bases from V and 8 bases from J, with 16 bases in between. The CDR3 is made up of 13 amino acids. Looked up from germline, CDR1 is KGHSH and CDR2 is LQKENI.